This T cell receptor beta chain was sequenced in a study of T cells in localized non-small cell lung cancer. The protocol was immunoSEQ multiplex PCR, while the TCRdb copy is restricted to in-frame clones and leaves out a portion. The sample consists of approximately 2,600 clones, just under 30% of them appearing once. Findings of the study overall: The appearance of a median approximately 57 of the top 100 tumor clones was seen in adjacent lung. In uninvolved adjacent lung, T cell clonality reached its highest value, exceeding tumor. Tumor samples were not multi-region, leaving intratumor heterogeneity unexcluded. Overall survival was longer when the density of T cells in the blood was higher.

As for this clone: Its target is not known.

The CDR3 is 15 amino acids. CDR1 and CDR2 (germline): SGHNT, YENEEA. V was cut by 5 bases and J by 4 bases, with 17 bases left in between. The V gene is TRBV11-3, the J gene TRBJ1-1; possibly TRBD1 for D (5 bases). This clonotype originated in a woman aged 35 to 70 with stage III lung adenocarcinoma. The sequences come from lung tumor tissue, collected before any cancer treatment. The chain's CDR3 is CASSVVGGAGTEAFF. The CDR3 nucleotides read TGTGCCAGCAGCGTAGTGGGAGGGGCAGGCACTGAAGCTTTCTTT.